One sample yielded the 10 T cell receptor beta chains listed below, sequenced in a study of T cells in localized non-small cell lung cancer. Repertoires were generated with immunoSEQ multiplex PCR, while TCRdb's copy carries only in-frame clones and drops some. There are roughly 21,000 clones in the sample; approximately 88% occur only once, and more than 2% lies in the top ten. Sequenced material: peripheral blood, taken before any cancer treatment. These receptors originate from a man between 40 and 75 years old with stage I lung adenocarcinoma.

This rearrangement joins TRBV7-2 to TRBJ2-3; TRBD2 matches at 9 bases. Germline loops: CDR1 SGHTA, CDR2 FQGNSA. The length of the CDR3 is 14 residues. J gave up 5 bases and V 1 base, and 1 base lay outside the gene matches. The CDR3 loop reads CASSLVAGEDTQYF. The CDR3 region has the DNA TGTGCCAGCAGCTTAGTAGCGGGGGAAGATACGCAGTATTTT.

The chain combines TRBV4-1 with TRBJ2-4; the D gene is possibly TRBD2 (5 bases). Per germline, CDR1 MGHRA and CDR2 YSYEKL. This CDR3 contains 20 residues. V lost 1 base and J 1 base, leaving 23 bases between the germline ends. This chain's CDR3 is CASSQVRVGWQAGAKNIQYF. CDR3 bases: TGCGCCAGCAGCCAAGTCCGAGTAGGGTGGCAGGCGGGTGCCAAAAACATTCAGTACTTC.

The gene calls are TRBV2 and TRBJ2-3; D may be TRBD1 (5 bases). The CDR3 totals 14 residues. CDR1 SNHLY and CDR2 FYNNEI come from the germline V gene. V lost 5 bases and J 4 bases, leaving 13 bases between the germline ends. CDR3 protein: CASSRNDRSDTQYF. For the CDR3, the DNA is TGTGCCAGCAGTAGGAACGACAGATCAGATACGCAGTATTTT.

This clone was counted once. This chain links TRBV9 with TRBJ2-7; D may be TRBD2 (5 bases). CDR1 is SGDLS and CDR2 is YYNGEE in the germline V gene. The CDR3 has 15 amino acids. The V gene lost 0 bases and the J gene lost 0 bases, with 10 bases spanning the gap. The CDR3 region has the DNA TGTGCCAGCAGCGTAGGTGCCCTAGCCTCCTACGAGCAGTACTTC. Translating it yields CASSVGALASYEQYF. The complete variable domain, with remaining parts taken from reference TRBV9 and TRBJ2-7, reads DSGVTQTPKHLITATGQRVTLRCSPRSGDLSVYWYQQSLDQGLQFLIQYYNGEERAKGNILERFSAQQFPDLHSELNLSSLELGDSALYFCASSVGALASYEQYFGPGTRLTVT.

The chain has TRBV18 and TRBJ1-2; tentatively, D is TRBD1 (6 bases). V dropped 6 bases and J dropped 6 bases, with 23 bases sitting between them. The CDR3 is 16 amino acids. CDR1 KGHSH and CDR2 LQKENI come from the germline V gene. The CDR3 DNA reads TGTGCCAGCTCGGACTTTGAAACAGGGTCCGGGCATGGCTACACCTTC. Amino acid sequence: CASSDFETGSGHGYTF.

The chain recombines TRBV4-3 with TRBJ2-1; TRBD2 is a possible D gene (5 bases). This CDR3 has 19 amino acids. Germline values: CDR1 LGHNA, CDR2 YSLEER. V dropped 0 bases and J dropped 0 bases, with 18 bases sitting between them. CDR3 sequence (DNA): TGCGCCAGCAGCCAAGAAGGGCTCAGCGGCACCGACTCCTACAATGAGCAGTTCTTC. Protein product: CASSQEGLSGTDSYNEQFF.

The chain employs TRBV28 and TRBJ2-3; 7 nucleotides agree with TRBD1. In germline, CDR1 is MDHEN, CDR2 SYDVKM. The V segment lost 2 bases and the J segment 4 bases; nucleotides outside the gene matches: 0. The CDR3 covers 13 residues. The DNA for the CDR3 is TGTGCCAGCAGTTTACAGGGGGCAGATACGCAGTATTTT. This sequence encodes CASSLQGADTQYF.

The chain is built from TRBV27 and TRBJ2-7, with 8 positions matching TRBD2. Trimming at V came to 1 base and at J to 6 bases, leaving 11 bases not matched to a gene. This CDR3 is built from 16 residues. The germline V gene encodes CDR1 MNHEY and CDR2 SMNVEV (reference sequence). CDR3 coding DNA: TGTGCCAGCAGTTTATATCCGACGGGAGGGGAACGCGAGCAGTACTTC. Protein sequence: CASSLYPTGGEREQYF.

A few counts support this clone. The genes are TRBV29-1 and TRBJ2-3; perhaps TRBD2 as D (6 bases). From germline, CDR1 is SQVTM and CDR2 ANQGSEA. This CDR3 is built from 15 residues. The V gene lost 6 bases and the J gene lost 1 base, with 17 bases spanning the gap. Here the CDR3 reads CSVNGGRPGTDTQYF. The CDR3 nucleotides read TGCAGCGTAAACGGAGGGCGGCCCGGCACAGATACGCAGTATTTT.

The V call is TRBV7-9, the J call TRBJ2-3; D may be TRBD1 or TRBD2 (5 bases each). This CDR3 has 14 amino acids. Trimming shortened V by 2 bases and J by 6 bases, and 12 bases separated the two germline ends. Germline V gives CDR1 SEHNR, CDR2 FQNEAQ (reference sequence). The CDR3, as DNA: TGTGCCAGCAGCTTATCGGTGGGACCCGATACGCAGTATTTT. Protein: CASSLSVGPDTQYF.